A single sample is the source of the 20 T cell receptor beta chains below, sequenced in a study of T-cell reconstitution after alpha-beta-depleted transplantation in children. Preparation of the TCRbeta library was carried out with unique molecular identifiers. TCRdb re-called the PCR reads through MiXCR, storing one row per CDR3 protein. This table holds 500,000 to 750,000 distinct CDR3 sequences, 10% to 15% found once. The material was PBMCs, mostly from graft donor cells, obtained 360 days after TCRalphabeta/CD19-depleted stem cell transplant. Source of these receptors: a male patient between 10 and 17 years old who had a stem cell transplant for acute myeloid leukemia, so the T cells may come from the graft donor.

This clonotype occurred many times. The chain has TRBV4-3 and TRBJ1-2, with D uncertain. V lost 0 bases to trimming and J lost 2 bases, with 7 bases between them. The CDR3 runs to 14 residues. CDR1 LGHNA and CDR2 YSLEER come from the germline V gene. CDR3 nucleotides: TGCGCCAGCAGCCAAGATCTTGGCAACTATGGCTACACCTTC. The encoded protein is CASSQDLGNYGYTF.

This clonotype came up many times. V and J are TRBV6-5 and TRBJ2-1, with D perhaps being TRBD1 or TRBD2 (5 bases each). V lost 0 bases and J 11 bases, leaving 17 bases between the germline ends. The germline V gene has CDR1 MNHEY and CDR2 SVGAGI. There are 15 residues in the CDR3. The CDR3 region has the DNA TGTGCCAGCAGTTACTCCTGGGACCCACTACAAAAGCAGTTCTTC. This encodes CASSYSWDPLQKQFF.

This clonotype has ten or more counts. The chain combines TRBV5-1 with TRBJ2-5, with a possible D match to TRBD2 (5 bases). This CDR3 comprises 14 residues. Per the germline V gene, CDR1 is SGHRS and CDR2 is YFSETQ. Trimming cost V 0 bases and J 5 bases, with 11 bases left between them. The CDR3 protein is CASSLGTSAETQYF. CDR3 DNA: TGCGCCAGCAGCTTGGGTACTAGTGCGGAGACCCAGTACTTC. Using reference TRBV5-1 and TRBJ2-5 for the parts outside the CDR3, the full variable domain is KAGVTQTPRYLIKTRGQQVTLSCSPISGHRSVSWYQQTPGQGLQFLFEYFSETQRNKGNFPGRFSGRQFSNSRSEMNVSTLELGDSALYLCASSLGTSAETQYFGPGTRLLVL.

V is TRBV20-1 and J is TRBJ1-5, with 9 bases identical to TRBD1. Trimming cost V 0 bases and J 5 bases; bases outside gene matches: 2. Germline V gene data show CDR1 as DFQATT and CDR2 as SNEGSKA (reference sequence). This CDR3 has 14 residues. DNA of the CDR3: TGCAGTGCTAGAGAGGGGACAGGGTATCAGCCCCAGCATTTT. It is translated as CSAREGTGYQPQHF.

The chain links TRBV6-1 to TRBJ1-2; TRBD1 matches 8 bases. J was trimmed by 10 bases and V by 5 bases; bases with no gene match: 15. Per the germline V gene, CDR1 is MNHNS and CDR2 is SASEGT. The CDR3 is made up of 15 amino acids. CDR3 sequence: CASSRLGQAARDYTF. CDR3 nucleotide sequence: TGTGCCAGCAGTCGCCTGGGACAGGCGGCGAGGGACTACACCTTC.

For the CDR3, the DNA is TGTGCCAGCAGCGTGGGGGGAACTCACTATGGCTACACCTTC. Encoded protein: CASSVGGTHYGYTF. The chain couples TRBV9 to TRBJ1-2; possibly TRBD1 for D (5 bases). V was trimmed by 2 bases and J by 3 bases, leaving 11 bases between them. The CDR3 is 14 amino acids. Germline values: CDR1 SGDLS, CDR2 YYNGEE.

The V and J genes are TRBV7-6 and TRBJ2-3; either TRBD1 or TRBD2 may fit D (5 bases each). Trimming left V 1 base short and J 2 bases short, with 10 bases between. The CDR3 is 15 residues long. Germline assignment: CDR1 SGHVS and CDR2 FNYEAQ. CDR3 amino acids: CASSLGDGDTDTQYF. In nucleotides, the CDR3 is TGTGCCAGCAGCTTAGGGGACGGGGACACAGATACGCAGTATTTT.

In its sample, this clonotype was seen many times. J is TRBJ1-1 and V is TRBV25-1, with a weak D call TRBD1 (6 bases). Trimming removed 3 bases at V and 11 bases at J, with 13 bases between. CDR3 length: 12 amino acids. CDR1 and CDR2 from the germline V gene are MGHDK and SYGVNS. The CDR3: CASSDTGRAAFF. The CDR3 bases are TGTGCCAGCAGTGATACAGGGAGGGCGGCTTTCTTT.

The rearrangement links TRBV20-1 to TRBJ2-1; TRBD1 aligns across 8 bases. With 5 bases clipped from V and 0 bases from J, the junction kept 9 bases outside the gene matches. The CDR3 is 16 residues long. The V gene's germline CDR1 is DFQATT and CDR2 SNEGSKA (reference sequence). The CDR3 DNA reads as TGCAGTGCTCCTGGGTTCACAGGGGGCTCCTACAATGAGCAGTTCTTC. Its protein product is CSAPGFTGGSYNEQFF.

The CDR3: CASSERWGFQDTQYF. CDR3 bases: TGTGCCAGCAGTGAAAGGTGGGGGTTCCAAGATACGCAGTATTTT. The V gene is TRBV2, the J gene TRBJ2-3; D may correspond to TRBD1 or TRBD2 (5 bases each). CDR3 length: 15 residues. V lost 2 bases to trimming and J lost 5 bases, with 14 bases between them. Germline V gives CDR1 SNHLY, CDR2 FYNNEI.

There are many counts of this clonotype. The chain has TRBV12-3 or TRBV12-4 and TRBJ2-5; D remains unclear. The CDR3 runs to 13 residues. The V end was cut by 1 base, the J end by 5 bases, with 8 bases between. This CDR3 is CASSLGQVETQYF. CDR3 DNA sequence: TGTGCCAGCAGTTTAGGCCAAGTTGAGACCCAGTACTTC.

V and J are TRBV6-5 and TRBJ2-7, with 11 nucleotides matching TRBD2. Losses at the gene ends were 2 bases for V and 6 bases for J; bases not matched to a gene: 6. Germline CDR1 is MNHEY and CDR2 is SVGAGI. The CDR3 runs to 15 residues. DNA for the CDR3: TGTGCCAGCAGTTACACTAGGACTAGCGGGCTCGAGCAGTACTTC. As protein: CASSYTRTSGLEQYF.

This clonotype has just a few counts. The chain is built from TRBV20-1 and TRBJ2-7; 9 bases fit TRBD2. The germline gives CDR1 DFQATT, CDR2 SNEGSKA (reference sequence). This CDR3 has 13 residues. Germline trimming cut 4 bases from V and 2 bases from J; bases unmatched to any gene: 3. In nucleotides, the CDR3 is TGCAGTGCTACAAGACTAGCGGCCTACGAGCAGTACTTC. Encoded protein: CSATRLAAYEQYF.

The chain recombines TRBV5-1 with TRBJ2-3, with TRBD1 as a possible D gene (6 bases). This CDR3 has 16 residues. Deletions cut 4 bases from V and 3 bases from J, with 18 bases between. The germline gives CDR1 SGHRS, CDR2 YFSETQ. The CDR3 region has the DNA TGCGCCAGCAGCGTACAGGGTTTCTCTGGGACAGATACGCAGTATTTT. This translates into CASSVQGFSGTDTQYF.

This clonotype was found a few times. J is TRBJ1-4 and V is TRBV6-1, with TRBD1 as a possible D gene (6 bases). The CDR3 sequence is 13 residues long. Germline assignment: CDR1 MNHNS and CDR2 SASEGT. In DNA, the CDR3 is TGTGCTGTTCGGGGGCTCGTAAGTGAAAAACTGTTTTTT. Encoded protein: CAVRGLVSEKLFF.

Worth noting for this clonotype: No conserved phenylalanine or tryptophan ends this CDR3, so it is likely a read error. The chain employs TRBV29-1 and TRBJ1-4; no reliable D call. V lost 4 bases and J 3 bases, leaving 9 bases between the germline ends. CDR1 and CDR2 (germline): SQVTM, ANQGSEA. The CDR3 has 13 residues. This chain's CDR3 is CSVGGGSNEKLFV. CDR3 bases: TGCAGCGTTGGGGGAGGTTCTAATGAAAAACTGTTTGTT.

This clonotype was counted a few times. The CDR3 region has the DNA TGTGCCAGCAGTTATTGGGTGGGGGTTTACAATGAGCAGTTCTTC. Its protein is CASSYWVGVYNEQFF. This chain links TRBV12-3 or TRBV12-4 with TRBJ2-1; D is possibly TRBD1 or TRBD2 (5 bases each). Trimming removed 4 bases from V and 4 bases from J, with 14 bases in between. CDR3 length equals 15 residues.

The table lists this clonotype with a few counts. The chain carries TRBV20-1 and TRBJ2-2; D may correspond to TRBD1 or TRBD2 (6 bases each). Trimming stripped 5 bases from V and 5 bases from J, with 15 bases between. CDR1 DFQATT and CDR2 SNEGSKA come from the germline V gene (reference sequence). The CDR3 runs to 14 residues. CDR3 sequence (DNA): TGCAGTGCTCTACACGGGGGCTCAACCGGGGAGCTGTTTTTT. Its translation: CSALHGGSTGELFF.

The sample holds a few counts of this clonotype. This rearrangement joins TRBV5-1 to TRBJ2-3; D gene ambiguous. CDR1 is SGHRS, CDR2 YFSETQ, per germline. Trimming removed 5 bases from V and 0 bases from J, with 19 bases in between. The CDR3 contains 17 residues. The CDR3 is CASSLDGSFSSTDTQYF. CDR3 DNA: TGCGCCAGCAGTCTTGACGGCTCTTTTTCTAGCACAGATACGCAGTATTTT. Full variable domain (outside the CDR3, taken from reference TRBV5-1 and TRBJ2-3): KAGVTQTPRYLIKTRGQQVTLSCSPISGHRSVSWYQQTPGQGLQFLFEYFSETQRNKGNFPGRFSGRQFSNSRSEMNVSTLELGDSALYLCASSLDGSFSSTDTQYFGPGTRLTVL.

This chain uses TRBV18 with TRBJ2-7; 9 bases align to TRBD2. CDR1 and CDR2 from the germline V gene are KGHSH and LQKENI. There are 17 residues in the CDR3. With 0 bases clipped from V and 0 bases from J, the junction kept 6 bases outside the gene matches. The CDR3 DNA sequence: TGTGCCAGCTCACCACCGGGACTAGCCATTTCCTCCTACGAGCAGTACTTC. Translating it yields CASSPPGLAISSYEQYF.